This entry lists 20 T cell receptor beta chains sequenced from one sample in a study of spatial heterogeneity in lung cancer. The study, taken as a whole, reports: Counts of expanded intratumoral alpha and beta TCRs tracked tumor mutation counts.

TCRdb reprocessed the 5' RACE reads with MiXCR, giving one entry per CDR3 protein. The table lists roughly 10,000 distinct CDR3 sequences, around 8.4% of them singletons, with under 25% in the top ten. This sample's time point: sample taken at primary tumor resection. These receptors' targets are unknown. This sample comprised lung tumor tissue, obtained at surgery. The receptor set was obtained from a male donor with early-stage non-small cell lung cancer.

V gene TRBV6-5 combines with J gene TRBJ1-1; the D gene is possibly TRBD1 (6 bases). The CDR3 consists of 14 residues. Trimming pared 6 bases from V and 1 base from J, leaving 12 bases between. Germline V gene data show CDR1 as MNHEY and CDR2 as SVGAGI. The CDR3 region is CASRDGTKNTEAFF. In nucleotides, the CDR3 is TGTGCCAGCAGGGACGGGACAAAGAACACTGAAGCTTTCTTT.

The rearrangement uses TRBV5-6 and TRBJ2-5; 9 bases are a match to TRBD1. V gave up 3 bases and J gave up 3 bases; unmatched junction bases: 18. Germline CDR1 and CDR2: SGHDT and YYEEEE. CDR3 length: 19 amino acids. CDR3 nucleotides: TGTGCCAGCAGCTACCTCTCTACCGGGACAGGGTTTCCCGAAGAGACCCAGTACTTC. It specifies CASSYLSTGTGFPEETQYF. The full variable domain, completed using reference TRBV5-6 and TRBJ2-5, is DAGVTQSPTHLIKTRGQQVTLRCSPKSGHDTVSWYQQALGQGPQFIFQYYEEEERQRGNFPDRFSGHQFPNYSSELNVNALLLGDSALYLCASSYLSTGTGFPEETQYFGPGTRLLVL.

The table lists this clonotype with many counts. The chain joins TRBV7-3 to TRBJ2-3, with D possibly being TRBD2 (6 bases). There are 13 residues in the CDR3. V lost 5 bases and J 9 bases, leaving 15 bases between the germline ends. Germline V CDR1 and CDR2: SGHTA, FQGTGA. CDR3: CASSRDLPRTQYF. DNA of the CDR3: TGTGCCAGCAGCCGGGACTTACCCAGGACGCAGTATTTT.

This clonotype was picked up many times. The chain couples TRBV4-3 to TRBJ2-2; D may be TRBD1 (6 bases). This CDR3 has 14 residues. Germline CDR1 is LGHNA and CDR2 is YSLEER. V shed 3 bases and J shed 4 bases, with 9 bases lying between them. The CDR3 bases are TGCGCCAGCAGCCACCGGACAGCCACCGGGGAGCTGTTTTTT. This translates into CASSHRTATGELFF.

This clonotype has ten or more counts. The CDR3 DNA sequence: TGTGCCAGCAGCCGGAATGCGGGGGGATTGAATGAGCAGTTCTTC. It codes for CASSRNAGGLNEQFF. This chain uses TRBV11-3 with TRBJ2-1; TRBD2 agrees at 8 bases. Per germline, CDR1 SGHNT and CDR2 YENEEA. The CDR3 covers 15 residues. J lost 7 bases, V lost 5 bases, and 10 bases had no gene match. Full variable domain (rest looked up from reference TRBV11-3 and TRBJ2-1): EAGVVQSPRYKIIEKKQPVAFWCNPISGHNTLYWYLQNLGQGPELLIRYENEEAVDDSQLPKDRFSAERLKGVDSTLKIQPAELGDSAVYLCASSRNAGGLNEQFFGPGTRLTVL.

This clonotype was recorded many times. The chain is built from TRBV3-1 and TRBJ2-5; D is possibly TRBD1 (6 bases). The V gene's germline CDR1 is LGHDT and CDR2 YNNKEL (reference sequence). CDR3 length equals 16 residues. Trimming took 1 base from V and 1 from J, leaving 13 bases between them. Written as DNA, the CDR3 is TGTGCCAGCAGCCAAGGAGGGGGAGCGACCCAAGAGACCCAGTACTTC. Translating it yields CASSQGGGATQETQYF.

The chain uses TRBV5-1 and TRBJ1-2; possible D gene TRBD1, 6 bases. V was pared by 4 bases and J by 4 bases, with 11 bases between. Germline values: CDR1 SGHRS, CDR2 YFSETQ. The CDR3 spans 13 residues. CDR3 loop: CASSPDSLYGYTF. The CDR3, as DNA: TGCGCCAGCAGCCCGGACAGTCTCTATGGCTACACCTTC. The full variable domain, with the rest looked up from reference TRBV5-1 and TRBJ1-2, is KAGVTQTPRYLIKTRGQQVTLSCSPISGHRSVSWYQQTPGQGLQFLFEYFSETQRNKGNFPGRFSGRQFSNSRSEMNVSTLELGDSALYLCASSPDSLYGYTFGSGTRLTVV.

This clonotype was seen ten or more times. V is TRBV3-1 and J is TRBJ1-6; 7 bases map to TRBD1. CDR1 LGHDT and CDR2 YNNKEL come from the germline V gene (reference sequence). The V segment lost 5 bases and the J segment 10 bases; nucleotides outside the gene matches: 8. This CDR3 contains 14 residues. Here the CDR3 reads CASSSNQGESPLHF. The CDR3 coding sequence is TGTGCCAGCAGCTCGAACCAGGGGGAGTCACCCCTCCACTTT.

This clonotype showed up just a few times. The CDR3 reads CASSLGGTSTDTQYF. The CDR3 DNA sequence: TGTGCCAGCAGCTTGGGGGGTACTAGCACAGATACGCAGTATTTT. The chain carries TRBV11-3 and TRBJ2-3; D might be TRBD2 (6 bases). Germline CDR1 SGHNT, CDR2 YENEEA. V was pared by 3 bases and J by 0 bases, with 10 bases between. The CDR3 covers 15 residues.

This clonotype was seen many times. The chain carries TRBV20-1 and TRBJ1-6; TRBD1 matches at 9 bases. This CDR3 has 14 residues. The J segment lost 5 bases and the V segment lost 5 bases, leaving 4 bases of the junction unmatched. CDR1 is DFQATT, CDR2 SNEGSKA, per germline (reference sequence). The CDR3 loop is CSAGTGLDNSPLHF. CDR3 DNA: TGCAGTGCTGGGACAGGGCTGGATAATTCACCCCTCCACTTT.

This clonotype turned up a few times. The V and J genes are TRBV5-1 and TRBJ2-7; 10 nucleotides match TRBD2. The CDR3 consists of 14 residues. The V gene end was trimmed by 4 bases and the J gene end by 5 bases; junction bases not matched to a gene: 6. Germline CDR1 is SGHRS and CDR2 is YFSETQ. The CDR3 region is CASSRSSGSDEQYF. CDR3 sequence (DNA): TGCGCCAGCAGCCGGTCTAGCGGGAGCGACGAGCAGTACTTC. Based on the CDR3 plus reference TRBV5-1 and TRBJ2-7, the full variable domain is KAGVTQTPRYLIKTRGQQVTLSCSPISGHRSVSWYQQTPGQGLQFLFEYFSETQRNKGNFPGRFSGRQFSNSRSEMNVSTLELGDSALYLCASSRSSGSDEQYFGPGTRLTVT.

V is TRBV29-1 and J is TRBJ1-6; no firm D call. Trimming cost V 7 bases and J 1 base, with 8 bases left between them. Germline V lookup: CDR1 SQVTM, CDR2 ANQGSEA. The CDR3 covers 13 residues. The CDR3 region has the DNA TGCAGCGCCCTCGAATCCTATAATTCACCCCTCCACTTT. Protein: CSALESYNSPLHF.

This clonotype was found many times. The chain couples TRBV6-5 to TRBJ2-1; perhaps TRBD2 as D (6 bases). Between the trimmed V and J ends, which lost 6 bases and 7 bases, there was a span of 25 bases. CDR3 length equals 17 residues. Per germline, CDR1 MNHEY and CDR2 SVGAGI. The CDR3 nucleotides read TGTGCCAGCAGACCTTCACCCGCGGGGAGCATCGTGAATGAGCAGTTCTTC. It yields the protein CASRPSPAGSIVNEQFF.

This clonotype was detected ten times or more. J is TRBJ2-7 and V is TRBV28, with 9 bases identical to TRBD1. The CDR3 sequence is 16 residues long. J was trimmed by 5 bases and V by 2 bases; bases with no gene match: 10. Germline V gives CDR1 MDHEN, CDR2 SYDVKM. The CDR3 spells CASSLVDRGRWNEQYF. For the CDR3, the DNA is TGTGCCAGCAGTTTAGTGGACAGGGGACGGTGGAACGAGCAGTACTTC. The full variable domain, rest sourced from reference TRBV28 and TRBJ2-7, is DVKVTQSSRYLVKRTGEKVFLECVQDMDHENMFWYRQDPGLGLRLIYFSYDVKMKEKGDIPEGYSVSREKKERFSLILESASTNQTSMYLCASSLVDRGRWNEQYFGPGTRLTVT.

To note about this clonotype: This may arise from a read error, as a much more abundant clone is one base away. The rearrangement uses TRBV20-1 and TRBJ2-5; D possibly corresponds to TRBD2 (5 bases). The CDR3 has 17 amino acids. The germline V gene has CDR1 DFQATT and CDR2 SNEGSKA (reference sequence). CDR3 DNA sequence: TGCAGTGCTAGAGCTTTAACCGGGAATCTTGTCCAAGAGACCCATTACTTC. Translated, it gives CSARALTGNLVQETHYF.

Many counts were recorded for this clonotype. DNA of the CDR3: TGTGCCAGCAGTGAGTACGAGTCTGGCTACACCTTC. Its protein product is CASSEYESGYTF. The chain is built from TRBV2 and TRBJ1-2; D unresolved. This CDR3 contains 12 residues. V was shortened by 3 bases and J by 7 bases, with 9 bases between the two germline ends. Germline V CDR1 and CDR2: SNHLY, FYNNEI.

The rearrangement uses TRBV3-1 and TRBJ2-5; D call uncertain. The germline V and J ends were trimmed by 6 bases and 2 bases, with 10 bases remaining between them. Germline lookup yields CDR1 LGHDT and CDR2 YNNKEL (reference sequence). The CDR3 is made up of 13 amino acids. The CDR3 reads CASRLTSQETQYF. The CDR3 DNA is TGTGCCAGCAGGTTGACGTCGCAAGAGACCCAGTACTTC.

The table lists this clonotype with many counts. V gene TRBV28 combines with J gene TRBJ1-4, with unresolved D. The CDR3 is 12 amino acids. Germline V CDR1 and CDR2: MDHEN, SYDVKM. With 1 base removed from V and 16 bases from J, the gap between germline ends came to 13 bases. This CDR3 reads CASSLYGPAGFF. CDR3 in DNA: TGTGCCAGCAGTTTATATGGCCCCGCGGGGTTTTTT.

This clonotype appeared many times. V gene TRBV10-3 combines with J gene TRBJ1-2; 9 positions match TRBD1. Germline values: CDR1 ENHRY, CDR2 SYGVKD. There are 14 residues in the CDR3. V was pared by 0 bases and J by 5 bases, with 1 base of the junction left unmatched. The CDR3 spells CAISESGTGYGYTF. In DNA, the CDR3 is TGTGCCATCAGTGAGTCCGGGACAGGGTATGGCTACACCTTC.

By share of the sample, this clonotype is medium-sized (0.01 to 0.1%). The rearrangement links TRBV6-6 to TRBJ1-5, with 8 bases fitting TRBD1. Losses at the gene ends were 6 bases for V and 5 bases for J; bases not matched to a gene: 12. The CDR3 spans 16 residues. Germline V gene lookup returns CDR1 MNHNY and CDR2 SVGAGI (reference sequence). The CDR3 spells CASSWSPTGEDQPQHF. In nucleotides, the CDR3 is TGTGCCAGCAGCTGGTCGCCGACAGGGGAGGATCAGCCCCAGCATTTT.